The 26 T cell receptor beta chains presented below share a single source sample, sequenced in a study of cytomegalovirus exposure and HLA in healthy donors. PCR used 60 Vbeta primers and 13 Jbeta primers. The assay was immunoSEQ multiplex PCR, and TCRdb's table has in-frame clones only and misses some. The table has approximately 180,000 clones, over 70% seen once. The sample was PBMCs. These receptor sequences come from a woman in her twenties or thirties in good health and CMV-seropositive.

V gene TRBV5-6 combines with J gene TRBJ2-3; D unresolved. The CDR3 consists of 13 residues. V lost 2 bases and J 4 bases, leaving 8 bases between the germline ends. In germline, CDR1 is SGHDT, CDR2 YYEEEE. The CDR3 sequence: CASSLTGPDTQYF. DNA of the CDR3: TGTGCCAGCAGCTTAACGGGTCCAGATACGCAGTATTTT.

The J gene is TRBJ2-5, the V gene TRBV2; 11 bases fit TRBD2. Trimming cost V 8 bases and J 4 bases; bases outside gene matches: 6. Looked up from germline, CDR1 is SNHLY and CDR2 is FYNNEI. The CDR3 runs 14 residues. The CDR3 region has the DNA TGTGCCAGCGTACTAGCGGGAGAGGGAGAGACCCAGTACTTC. Translation: CASVLAGEGETQYF.

The rearrangement uses TRBV6-5 and TRBJ1-1, with 7 bases fitting TRBD1. Looked up from germline, CDR1 is MNHEY and CDR2 is SVGAGI. This CDR3 contains 14 residues. V was clipped by 0 bases and J by 4 bases; unmatched bases: 2. CDR3 in DNA: TGTGCCAGCAGTTACTCGTCAGGGGGCACTGAAGCTTTCTTT. As protein: CASSYSSGGTEAFF.

The CDR3 spells CAISESLSQETQYF. CDR3 DNA: TGTGCCATCAGTGAGTCCCTTTCTCAAGAGACCCAGTACTTC. The rearrangement uses TRBV10-3 and TRBJ2-5; D is unclear. Germline V lookup: CDR1 ENHRY, CDR2 SYGVKD. There are 14 residues in the CDR3. V lost 0 bases and J lost 2, with 7 bases in between.

This clone occurred once. The V and J genes are TRBV28 and TRBJ1-4; D is uncertain. Germline CDR1 is MDHEN and CDR2 is SYDVKM. The CDR3 spans 13 residues. Deletions cut 7 bases from V and 5 bases from J, with 11 bases between. The CDR3, as DNA: TGTGCCAGCATCAGCGGACCGAATGAAAAACTGTTTTTT. Its translation is CASISGPNEKLFF.

The chain joins TRBV11-2 to TRBJ2-7, with 8 bases aligning to TRBD1. CDR1 and CDR2 from the germline V gene are SGHAT and FQNNGV. The length of the CDR3 is 15 residues. The ends lost 4 bases at V and 3 bases at J; junction bases unmatched: 8. For the CDR3, the DNA is TGTGCCAGCAGCTCCACCGGGACAGGTTACTACGAGCAGTACTTC. It is translated as CASSSTGTGYYEQYF.

The chain recombines TRBV7-2 with TRBJ2-5; TRBD1 matches at 8 bases. This CDR3 spans 13 amino acids. Losses at the gene ends were 3 bases for V and 5 bases for J; bases not matched to a gene: 2. Germline loops: CDR1 SGHTA, CDR2 FQGNSA. CDR3 region: CASSFTGGETQYF. The CDR3 DNA follows: TGTGCCAGCAGCTTTACAGGGGGGGAGACCCAGTACTTC.

The CDR3 DNA reads TGTGCCAGCAGGACACTTCAGGGTTCGACTGAAGCTTTCTTT. It is translated as CASRTLQGSTEAFF. The rearrangement joins TRBV6-1 to TRBJ1-1; TRBD1 is a possible D gene (5 bases). Germline V lookup: CDR1 MNHNS, CDR2 SASEGT. V was trimmed by 6 bases and J by 5 bases, leaving 16 bases between them. This CDR3 spans 14 amino acids.

The chain couples TRBV11-2 to TRBJ2-7; D is perhaps TRBD1 (6 bases). Germline values: CDR1 SGHAT, CDR2 FQNNGV. This CDR3 contains 14 residues. V was shortened by 5 bases and J by 4 bases, with 15 bases between the two germline ends. The CDR3 region has the DNA TGTGCCAGCAGCGAGACAGGAGTAGCGTACGAGCAGTACTTC. Encoded protein: CASSETGVAYEQYF. Based on the CDR3 plus reference TRBV11-2 and TRBJ2-7, the full variable domain is EAGVAQSPRYKIIEKRQSVAFWCNPISGHATLYWYQQILGQGPKLLIQFQNNGVVDDSQLPKDRFSAERLKGVDSTLKIQPAKLEDSAVYLCASSETGVAYEQYFGPGTRLTVT.

This chain joins TRBV7-7 and TRBJ2-2; 9 bases match TRBD2. V dropped 5 bases and J dropped 7; count of bases not matched to a gene: 2. Germline CDR1 is SSHAT and CDR2 is FNYEAQ (reference sequence). The CDR3 has 13 residues. The CDR3 reads CASSPLAGGELFF. DNA of the CDR3: TGTGCCAGCAGCCCACTAGCGGGCGGGGAGCTGTTTTTT.

The chain couples TRBV6-1 to TRBJ2-2, with D possibly being TRBD2 (6 bases). V was cut by 4 bases and J by 4 bases, with 13 bases left in between. The CDR3 sequence is 15 residues long. Germline values: CDR1 MNHNS, CDR2 SASEGT. As DNA, the CDR3 is TGTGCCAGCAGTGCGGGGGAGTCGAGCACCGGGGAGCTGTTTTTT. As protein: CASSAGESSTGELFF.

The chain links TRBV4-2 to TRBJ2-7; D not resolved. V lost 2 bases and J lost 5, with 16 bases in between. This CDR3 has 15 amino acids. Germline CDR1 is LGHNA and CDR2 is YNFKEQ. The CDR3 protein is CASSQLEEWRNEQYF. The DNA for the CDR3 is TGTGCCAGCAGCCAACTTGAGGAGTGGCGGAACGAGCAGTACTTC.

The V call is TRBV18, the J call TRBJ1-2; D unclear. The V end was cut by 4 bases, the J end by 5 bases, with 11 bases between. This CDR3 contains 13 residues. The V gene's germline CDR1 is KGHSH and CDR2 LQKENI. DNA of the CDR3: TGTGCCAGCTCACTTGGGCAGGTTTATGGCTACACCTTC. This gives the protein CASSLGQVYGYTF.

In its sample, this clone was seen a few times. CDR3 sequence reads: CASSYSLAVQETQYF. CDR3 DNA sequence: TGTGCCAGCAGTTACTCACTAGCAGTTCAAGAGACCCAGTACTTC. The chain uses TRBV6-5 and TRBJ2-5; TRBD2 is a possible D gene (6 bases). Trimming stripped 0 bases from V and 2 bases from J, with 10 bases between. Germline-derived CDR1 and CDR2 are MNHEY and SVGAGI. The CDR3 is made up of 15 amino acids.

This chain uses TRBV9 with TRBJ2-3; 10 nucleotides match TRBD2. This CDR3 has 16 amino acids. Germline CDR1 SGDLS, CDR2 YYNGEE. Unmatched junction bases numbered 6, after V lost 3 bases and J lost 2 bases. This CDR3 is CASSASTSGITDTQYF. The CDR3 DNA follows: TGTGCCAGCAGCGCGTCCACTAGCGGGATCACAGATACGCAGTATTTT.

This rearrangement joins TRBV11-2 to TRBJ1-5; 8 bases match TRBD1. Looked up from germline, CDR1 is SGHAT and CDR2 is FQNNGV. The CDR3 is 16 amino acids. V lost 5 bases to trimming and J lost 0 bases; unmatched junction nucleotides: 6. The DNA for the CDR3 is TGTGCCAGCAGCCAGGGACAGGCTTATAGCAATCAGCCCCAGCATTTT. Its translation: CASSQGQAYSNQPQHF.

The chain carries TRBV2 and TRBJ1-4; D is unresolved. V was pared by 7 bases and J by 4 bases, with 7 bases between. Germline V gene sequence: CDR1 SNHLY, CDR2 FYNNEI. This CDR3 spans 12 amino acids. CDR3 region: CASTVFNEKLFF. For the CDR3, the DNA is TGTGCCAGCACAGTGTTTAATGAAAAACTGTTTTTT.

The count of this clone is one. The chain uses TRBV5-6 and TRBJ2-7; a possible D gene is TRBD1 (6 bases). CDR1 SGHDT and CDR2 YYEEEE come from the germline V gene. Trimming shortened V by 2 bases and J by 4 bases, and 7 bases separated the two germline ends. The CDR3 is 12 residues long. The CDR3: CASSLQGYEQYF. The CDR3 coding sequence is TGTGCCAGCAGCTTACAGGGTTACGAGCAGTACTTC. Based on the CDR3 plus reference TRBV5-6 and TRBJ2-7, the full variable domain is DAGVTQSPTHLIKTRGQQVTLRCSPKSGHDTVSWYQQALGQGPQFIFQYYEEEERQRGNFPDRFSGHQFPNYSSELNVNALLLGDSALYLCASSLQGYEQYFGPGTRLTVT.

This sequence joins TRBV5-4 and TRBJ1-2; D gene ambiguous. The V end lost 0 bases, the J end lost 0 bases, and 6 bases lay between the germline ends. CDR1 and CDR2 (germline): SGHNT, YYREEE (reference sequence). This CDR3 is 14 amino acids long. The CDR3 bases are TGTGCCAGCAGCTTGGCTATAGCTAACTATGGCTACACCTTC. Protein: CASSLAIANYGYTF.

This clone was detected once. The chain is built from TRBV6-4 and TRBJ2-2; 12 positions agree with TRBD2. The CDR3 totals 16 residues. The J segment lost 6 bases and the V segment lost 5 bases, leaving 7 bases of the junction unmatched. Germline CDR1 and CDR2: MRHNA and SNTAGT. The DNA for the CDR3 is TGTGCCAGCAGTCAGGAACTAGCGGGAGGTGCCGGGGAGCTGTTTTTT. Translating it yields CASSQELAGGAGELFF.

This sequence joins TRBV11-2 and TRBJ2-1; 8 bases fit TRBD1. The CDR3 totals 16 residues. Germline V gene sequence: CDR1 SGHAT, CDR2 FQNNGV. V trimming: 5 bases; J trimming: 3 bases; junction bases outside the gene matches: 9. The DNA of the CDR3 is TGTGCCAGCAGCGTACCGGGACAGGCCCACTACAATGAGCAGTTCTTC. Protein product: CASSVPGQAHYNEQFF.

This chain joins TRBV7-6 and TRBJ2-2; 9 bases match TRBD2. Germline CDR1 SGHVS, CDR2 FNYEAQ. The CDR3 has 16 amino acids. The junction had 3 bases not matched to a gene; V was cut back by 3 bases and J by 1 base. The CDR3 is CASSLRLAENTGELFF. The CDR3 nucleotides are TGTGCCAGCAGCTTGCGACTAGCGGAGAACACCGGGGAGCTGTTTTTT. Variable domain in full (rest from reference TRBV7-6 and TRBJ2-2): GAGVSQSPRYKVTKRGQDVALRCDPISGHVSLYWYRQALGQGPEFLTYFNYEAQQDKSGLPNDRFSAERPEGSISTLTIQRTEQRDSAMYRCASSLRLAENTGELFFGEGSRLTVL.

The V call is TRBV19, the J call TRBJ2-4, with TRBD1 matching over 8 bases. The V gene end was trimmed by 5 bases and the J gene end by 6 bases; junction bases not matched to a gene: 6. CDR1 and CDR2 from the germline V gene are LNHDA and SQIVND (reference sequence). The CDR3 is made up of 14 amino acids. The CDR3 nucleotides are TGTGCCAGTAGTCTACAGGGGGTTGGAAACATTCAGTACTTC. Its protein product is CASSLQGVGNIQYF.

The rearrangement uses TRBV19 and TRBJ1-2; TRBD1 aligns across 8 bases. Germline V CDR1 and CDR2: LNHDA, SQIVND (reference sequence). The CDR3 is 15 amino acids. The trim removed 9 bases at V and 2 bases at J, leaving 11 bases unmatched. DNA for the CDR3: TGTGCCAGCGTCTGGGGAGGACAGGGAAACTATGGCTACACCTTC. This sequence encodes CASVWGGQGNYGYTF.

The CDR3, as DNA: TGTGCCAGCAGCTTCGCAGGGGGCGCCTATGATACGCAGTATTTT. The encoded protein is CASSFAGGAYDTQYF. The gene calls are TRBV11-3 and TRBJ2-3; 8 nucleotides line up with TRBD1. This CDR3 comprises 15 residues. Germline CDR1 reads SGHNT; CDR2 reads YENEEA. Trimming cost V 3 bases and J 6 bases; bases outside gene matches: 8. The full variable domain, its missing parts supplied by reference TRBV11-3 and TRBJ2-3, is EAGVVQSPRYKIIEKKQPVAFWCNPISGHNTLYWYLQNLGQGPELLIRYENEEAVDDSQLPKDRFSAERLKGVDSTLKIQPAELGDSAVYLCASSFAGGAYDTQYFGPGTRLTVL.

The chain recombines TRBV6-6 with TRBJ1-2, with D maybe TRBD1 (6 bases). Trimming cost V 6 bases and J 4 bases, with 21 bases left between them. This CDR3 is 16 amino acids long. CDR1 MNHNY and CDR2 SVGAGI come from the germline V gene (reference sequence). In DNA form, the CDR3 reads TGTGCCAGCAGGATGAATACAGGGAGGGGAGGCTATGGCTACACCTTC. As protein: CASRMNTGRGGYGYTF.